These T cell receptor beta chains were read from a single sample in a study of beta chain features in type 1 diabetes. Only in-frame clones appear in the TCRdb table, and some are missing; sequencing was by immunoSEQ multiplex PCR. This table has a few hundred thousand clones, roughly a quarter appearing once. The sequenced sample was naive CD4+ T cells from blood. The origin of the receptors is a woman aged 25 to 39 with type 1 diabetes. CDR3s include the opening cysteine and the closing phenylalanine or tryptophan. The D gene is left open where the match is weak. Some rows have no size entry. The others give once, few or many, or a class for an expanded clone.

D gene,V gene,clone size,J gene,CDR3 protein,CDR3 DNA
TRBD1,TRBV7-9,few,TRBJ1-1,CASSLTPGTVKGLNTEAFF,TGTGCCAGCAGCTTAACCCCAGGGACAGTAAAAGGGCTGAACACTGAAGCTTTCTTT
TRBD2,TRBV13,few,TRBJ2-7,CASSLAGLASYEQYF,TGTGCCAGCAGCTTAGCGGGACTAGCGAGCTACGAGCAGTACTTC
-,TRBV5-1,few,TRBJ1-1,CASRLEKNTEAFF,TGCGCCAGCAGGTTAGAGAAGAACACTGAAGCTTTCTTT
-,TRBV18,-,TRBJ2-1,CASSQNSRSYNEQFF,TGTGCCAGCTCACAGAACAGCCGCTCCTACAATGAGCAGTTCTTC
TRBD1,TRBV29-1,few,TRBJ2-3,CSGGQGTDTQYF,TGCAGCGGAGGACAGGGCACAGATACGCAGTATTTT
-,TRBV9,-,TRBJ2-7,CASSVSLSNEQYF,TGTGCCAGCAGCGTGAGCCTTTCGAACGAGCAGTACTTC
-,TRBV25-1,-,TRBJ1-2,CASSAYRGGSYTF,TGTGCCAGCAGTGCCTATAGGGGTGGGAGCTACACCTTC
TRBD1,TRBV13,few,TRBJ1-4,CASSSRGRGEKLFF,TGTGCCAGCAGCTCGAGGGGGCGAGGTGAAAAACTGTTTTTT
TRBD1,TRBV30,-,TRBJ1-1,CACDPGQWNRNTEAFF,TGTGCCTGTGATCCGGGACAGTGGAATAGGAACACTGAAGCTTTCTTT
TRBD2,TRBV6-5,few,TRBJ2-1,CASSYSGATYNEQFF,TGTGCCAGCAGTTATAGCGGGGCCACCTACAATGAGCAGTTCTTC
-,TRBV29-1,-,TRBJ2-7,CSEALTGFPYEQYF,TGCAGCGAAGCTCTTACAGGGTTCCCCTACGAGCAGTACTTC
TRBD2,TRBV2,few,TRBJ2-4,CASSVGGAAKNIQYF,TGTGCCAGCAGTGTGGGAGGGGCGGCCAAAAACATTCAGTACTTC
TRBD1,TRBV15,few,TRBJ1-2,CATSKGTASYGYTF,TGTGCCACCAGCAAAGGGACAGCCAGCTATGGCTACACCTTC
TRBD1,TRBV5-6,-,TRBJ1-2,CASSLGTGDGYTF,TGTGCCAGCAGCTTGGGGACAGGGGATGGCTACACCTTC
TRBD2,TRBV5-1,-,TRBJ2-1,CASSIRLAGDGEQFF,TGCGCCAGCAGCATTCGACTAGCGGGAGATGGTGAGCAGTTCTTC
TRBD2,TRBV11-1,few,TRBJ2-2,CASSRGLAGGPGELFF,TGTGCCAGCAGCCGTGGACTAGCGGGAGGCCCCGGGGAGCTGTTTTTT
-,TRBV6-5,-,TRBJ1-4,CASGRAGKAEKLFF,TGTGCCAGCGGGAGAGCGGGGAAGGCTGAAAAACTGTTTTTT
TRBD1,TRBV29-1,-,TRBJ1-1,CSVTGTAKFEAFF,TGCAGCGTAACCGGGACAGCCAAGTTTGAAGCTTTCTTT
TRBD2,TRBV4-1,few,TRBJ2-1,CASSQKGRNLAGTSYNEQFF,TGCGCCAGCAGCCAAAAAGGCCGGAACCTAGCGGGGACCTCCTACAATGAGCAGTTCTTC
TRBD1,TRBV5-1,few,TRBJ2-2,CASSRQGHTPGELFF,TGCGCCAGCAGCCGACAGGGACATACACCCGGGGAGCTGTTTTTT
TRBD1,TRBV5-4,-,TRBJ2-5,CASSRTGQGETQYF,TGTGCCAGCAGCCGGACAGGACAGGGGGAGACCCAGTACTTC
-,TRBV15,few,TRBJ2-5,CATSGPDSVQETQYF,TGTGCCACCAGCGGCCCAGACTCCGTCCAAGAGACCCAGTACTTC
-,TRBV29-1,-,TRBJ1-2,CSVSLEGPNYGYTF,TGCAGCGTTAGCCTGGAGGGGCCTAACTATGGCTACACCTTC
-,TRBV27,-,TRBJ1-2,CASSSRTGHYGYTF,TGTGCCAGCAGTTCGAGAACAGGACACTATGGCTACACCTTC
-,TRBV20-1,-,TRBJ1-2,CSARVVHGYTF,TGCAGTGCTAGAGTAGTTCATGGCTACACCTTC
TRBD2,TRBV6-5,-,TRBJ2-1,CASSFSGSSYNEQFF,TGTGCCAGCAGCTTTAGCGGGAGCTCATACAATGAGCAGTTCTTC
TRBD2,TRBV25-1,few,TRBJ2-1,CASSDAGGPDEQFF,TGTGCCAGCAGTGATGCGGGAGGGCCAGATGAGCAGTTCTTC
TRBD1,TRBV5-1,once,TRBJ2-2,CASKTGGPNTGELFF,TGCGCCAGCAAAACAGGGGGCCCGAACACCGGGGAGCTGTTTTTT
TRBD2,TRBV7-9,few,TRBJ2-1,CASSFSSGSSYNEQFF,TGTGCCAGCAGCTTCTCTAGCGGGAGCTCCTACAATGAGCAGTTCTTC
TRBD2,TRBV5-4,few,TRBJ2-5,CASSSQTSTGETQYF,TGTGCCAGCAGCTCGCAGACTAGCACGGGAGAGACCCAGTACTTC
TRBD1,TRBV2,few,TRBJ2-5,CASSETGGIETQYF,TGTGCCAGCAGCGAAACAGGGGGCATTGAGACCCAGTACTTC
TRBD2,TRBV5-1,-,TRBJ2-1,CASSPGLAGASYNEQFF,TGCGCCAGCAGCCCAGGACTAGCGGGAGCTTCCTACAATGAGCAGTTCTTC
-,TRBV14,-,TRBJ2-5,CASSQDWTTEETQYF,TGTGCCAGCAGCCAAGACTGGACTACAGAAGAGACCCAGTACTTC
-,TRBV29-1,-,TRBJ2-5,CSVERVLAAMPDETQYF,TGCAGCGTTGAAAGGGTATTAGCGGCCATGCCGGATGAGACCCAGTACTTC
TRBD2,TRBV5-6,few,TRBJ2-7,CASSLDGRGRYF,TGTGCCAGCAGCTTGGACGGGAGGGGCCGATACTTC
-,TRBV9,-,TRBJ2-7,CASSPRRQDYEQYF,TGTGCCAGCAGCCCAAGAAGACAAGACTACGAGCAGTACTTC
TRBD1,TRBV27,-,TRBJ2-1,CASADPGQGRHNEQFF,TGTGCCAGCGCTGATCCGGGACAGGGAAGGCACAATGAGCAGTTCTTC
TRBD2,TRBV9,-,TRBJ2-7,CASSGLAGGSEQYF,TGTGCCAGCAGCGGACTAGCGGGAGGGAGTGAGCAGTACTTC
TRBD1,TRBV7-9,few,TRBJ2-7,CASSLVGTGTYEQYF,TGTGCCAGCAGCTTAGTCGGGACAGGGACCTACGAGCAGTACTTC
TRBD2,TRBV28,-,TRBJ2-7,CASSFGGGNREQYF,TGTGCCAGCAGTTTTGGGGGAGGGAACCGCGAGCAGTACTTC
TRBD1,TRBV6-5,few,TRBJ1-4,CASRSWTGREKLFF,TGTGCCAGCAGATCCTGGACAGGGCGTGAAAAACTGTTTTTT
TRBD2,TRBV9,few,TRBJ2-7,CASSVTSGSWEQYF,TGTGCCAGCAGCGTGACTAGCGGGAGCTGGGAGCAGTACTTC
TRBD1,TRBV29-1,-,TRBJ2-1,CSIGQGSSYNEQFF,TGCAGCATAGGACAGGGGAGCTCCTACAATGAGCAGTTCTTC
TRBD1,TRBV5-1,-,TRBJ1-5,CASSPGQGLGQPQHF,TGCGCCAGCAGTCCGGGACAGGGTCTGGGTCAGCCCCAGCATTTT
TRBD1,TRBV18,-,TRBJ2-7,CASSPGQGRYEQYF,TGTGCCAGCTCACCGGGACAGGGGAGGTACGAGCAGTACTTC
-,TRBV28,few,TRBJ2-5,CASSSPGIGETGQYF,TGTGCCAGCAGTTCACCGGGTATCGGAGAGACAGGCCAGTACTTC
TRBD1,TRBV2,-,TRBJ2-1,CASKPQGGSYNEQFF,TGTGCCAGCAAACCACAGGGGGGCTCCTACAATGAGCAGTTCTTC
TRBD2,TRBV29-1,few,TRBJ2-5,CSVGLAALHEATQYF,TGCAGCGTTGGGCTAGCGGCTCTACATGAAGCGACCCAGTACTTC
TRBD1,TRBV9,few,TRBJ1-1,CASSQGVRTEAFF,TGTGCCAGCAGCCAGGGGGTACGGACTGAAGCTTTCTTT
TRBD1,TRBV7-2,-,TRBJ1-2,CASSSGQISYGYTF,TGTGCCAGCAGCTCGGGACAGATTTCTTATGGCTACACCTTC
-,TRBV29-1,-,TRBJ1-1,CSVDPQALNTEAFF,TGCAGCGTTGACCCGCAGGCCTTGAACACTGAAGCTTTCTTT
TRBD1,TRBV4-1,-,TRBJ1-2,CASSNRATGTANYGYTF,TGCGCCAGCAGCAACCGCGCCACCGGGACAGCTAACTATGGCTACACCTTC
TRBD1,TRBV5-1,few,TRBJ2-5,CASSLYGTEETQYF,TGCGCCAGCAGCTTATATGGGACAGAAGAGACCCAGTACTTC
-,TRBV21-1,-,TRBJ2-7,CASSRPGQSYEQYF,TGTGCCAGCAGCAGGCCGGGACAGTCGTACGAGCAGTACTTC
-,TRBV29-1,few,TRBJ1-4,CSAGPAGTNEKLFF,TGCAGCGCTGGCCCCGCCGGGACTAATGAAAAACTGTTTTTT
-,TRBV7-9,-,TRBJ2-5,CASSLGGWKTQYF,TGTGCCAGCAGCTTAGGGGGCTGGAAGACCCAGTACTTC
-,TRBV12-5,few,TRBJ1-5,CASGLMRAGNQPQHF,TGTGCTAGTGGTTTGATGAGGGCCGGCAATCAGCCCCAGCATTTT
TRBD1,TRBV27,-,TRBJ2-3,CASSLGQGTDTQYF,TGTGCCAGCAGTCTGGGACAGGGCACAGATACGCAGTATTTT
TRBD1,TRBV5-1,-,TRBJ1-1,CASSGTGLNTEAFF,TGCGCCAGCAGCGGGACAGGGTTGAACACTGAAGCTTTCTTT